These 10 T cell receptor beta chains share one sample of origin, sequenced in a study of CD8+ T cells in alopecia areata. The authors extracted RNA and reverse transcribed it into cDNA as the sequencing template. Measured with immunoSEQ multiplex PCR; TCRdb has only the in-frame clones, and not every one. The sample gives 220,000 or so clones, 50% to 60% of which show up once; more than 0.4% is in the top ten. Sequencing was performed on CD4+ T cells sorted from blood, taken at week 0. These receptors were obtained from a human donor with alopecia areata.

This sequence joins TRBV4-1 and TRBJ1-4; D call uncertain. The germline CDR1 and CDR2 sequences are MGHRA and YSYEKL. V was cut by 0 bases and J by 8 bases, with 13 bases left in between. The CDR3 has 15 amino acids. In DNA form, the CDR3 reads TGCGCCAGCAGCCAAGATCTCGTTGGGTACGAAAAACTGTTTTTT. Protein: CASSQDLVGYEKLFF.

The chain employs TRBV27 and TRBJ2-1; TRBD2 matches at 8 bases. Trimming removed 6 bases from V and 15 bases from J; junction bases left unmatched: 7. This CDR3 spans 11 amino acids. Germline V lookup: CDR1 MNHEY, CDR2 SMNVEV (reference sequence). The CDR3 sequence: CASRPGGERFF. CDR3 DNA sequence: TGTGCCAGCAGGCCGGGGGGGGAACGGTTCTTC.

The J gene is TRBJ2-1, the V gene TRBV30; TRBD2 aligns across 8 bases. Germline values: CDR1 GTSNPN, CDR2 SVGIG (reference sequence). The CDR3 loop spans 12 amino acids. Trimming cost V 3 bases and J 10 bases; bases outside gene matches: 5. CDR3 nucleotide sequence: TGTGCCTGGAGACTAGCGGTGAGAGAGCAGTTCTTC. Its translation is CAWRLAVREQFF.

This chain joins TRBV7-8 and TRBJ2-7, with D possibly being TRBD1 (5 bases). The CDR3 loop spans 12 amino acids. Germline CDR1 SGHVS, CDR2 FQNEAQ. The germline V and J ends were trimmed by 5 bases and 5 bases, with 10 bases remaining between them. CDR3 region: CASSQTRDEQYF. The CDR3 coding sequence is TGTGCCAGCAGCCAGACCAGGGACGAGCAGTACTTC.

This clone was found a few times. This chain uses TRBV7-8 with TRBJ1-2; D not resolved. Trimming removed 0 bases from V and 5 bases from J, with 7 bases in between. In germline, CDR1 is SGHVS, CDR2 FQNEAQ. The CDR3 runs 13 residues. The CDR3 region has the DNA TGTGCCAGCAGCTTAGCCCCCAAGTATGGCTACACCTTC. Translation: CASSLAPKYGYTF.

The V and J genes are TRBV7-9 and TRBJ1-1; tentatively, D is TRBD1 (5 bases). Trimming stripped 5 bases from V and 0 bases from J, with 19 bases between. This CDR3 spans 17 amino acids. Looked up from germline, CDR1 is SEHNR and CDR2 is FQNEAQ (reference sequence). The CDR3 loop reads CASSTRGAAGLNTEAFF. Written as DNA, the CDR3 is TGTGCCAGCAGCACCCGAGGGGCTGCAGGCTTGAACACTGAAGCTTTCTTT.

This clone was detected only a few times. The chain links TRBV29-1 to TRBJ1-1; D is perhaps TRBD1 (6 bases). The germline V and J ends were trimmed by 1 base and 3 bases, with 12 bases remaining between them. The CDR3 is made up of 14 amino acids. Germline V gene lookup returns CDR1 SQVTM and CDR2 ANQGSEA. The CDR3 loop reads CSVEVRQVYTEAFF. The CDR3 region has the DNA TGCAGCGTTGAAGTAAGACAGGTCTACACTGAAGCTTTCTTT. The full variable domain, its missing parts supplied by reference TRBV29-1 and TRBJ1-1, is SAVISQKPSRDICQRGTSLTIQCQVDSQVTMMFWYRQQPGQSLTLIATANQGSEATYESGFVIDKFPISRPNLTFSTLTVSNMSPEDSSIYLCSVEVRQVYTEAFFGQGTRLTVV.

The rearrangement links TRBV9 to TRBJ2-3, with D perhaps TRBD1 or TRBD2 (5 bases each). The CDR3 consists of 15 residues. The ends were cut back, 0 bases at V and 2 bases at J, with 10 bases in the middle. The germline CDR1 and CDR2 sequences are SGDLS and YYNGEE. This CDR3 reads CASSVAEGITDTQYF. The CDR3 DNA sequence: TGTGCCAGCAGCGTAGCAGAGGGGATCACAGATACGCAGTATTTT.

This clone has ten or more counts. The V and J genes are TRBV7-2 and TRBJ1-2, with TRBD1 matching over 11 bases. Germline CDR1 reads SGHTA; CDR2 reads FQGNSA. Trimming at V came to 4 bases and at J to 8 bases, leaving 12 bases not matched to a gene. CDR3 length: 16 residues. The chain's CDR3 is CASSSAPGQGAGGYTF. The CDR3 DNA reads TGTGCCAGCAGCTCCGCGCCTGGACAGGGGGCAGGAGGCTACACCTTC.

This chain joins TRBV7-6 and TRBJ2-1; 8 bases agree with TRBD2. V was pared by 7 bases and J by 6 bases, with 11 bases of the junction left unmatched. Germline V gene data show CDR1 as SGHVS and CDR2 as FNYEAQ. There are 15 residues in the CDR3. The chain's CDR3 is CASTPSGGGVNEQFF. DNA for the CDR3: TGTGCCAGCACCCCCAGCGGGGGCGGTGTCAATGAGCAGTTCTTC.